This T cell receptor beta chain appears in the sequencing data of a study of immune cell composition in non-small cell lung cancer. Study-level results: Tumour-associated clones >0.5% occurred in under 40% of adenocarcinomas, under 85% of squamous. No significant correlation existed between pack-years smoked and tumour clonality.

Concerning this clone itself: Antigen: not known.

Germline V gene sequence: CDR1 GTSNPN, CDR2 SVGIG (reference sequence). Trimming removed 7 bases from V and 9 bases from J, with 19 bases in between. The CDR3 consists of 12 residues. Assay: immunoSEQ multiplex PCR; the TCRdb copy retains only in-frame clones and omits some. The sample contains 13,000 to 15,000 clones, about 70% of which appear only once. Sequencing was carried out using lung tumor tissue. The source of this sequence is a human donor with non-small cell lung cancer. The chain employs TRBV30 and TRBJ2-7; D possibly corresponds to TRBD1 (7 bases). As DNA, the CDR3 is TGTGCCTCGAAGACAGGGAGGTTGTCGCAGTACTTC. As protein: CASKTGRLSQYF. Combining the CDR3 with reference TRBV30 and TRBJ2-7 gives the whole variable domain SQTIHQWPATLVQPVGSPLSLECTVEGTSNPNLYWYRQAAGRGLQLLFYSVGIGQISSEVPQNLSASRPQDRQFILSSKKLLLSDSGFYLCASKTGRLSQYFGPGTRLTVT.